The clone carrying this T cell receptor beta chain was found a few times. Time point noted: patch test 2, 6 weeks after DPC sensitization. Treatment of the sample: therapeutic diphenylcyclopropenone sensitization with weekly scalp DPC. The CDR3 runs to 12 residues. Per the germline V gene, CDR1 is SGHNT and CDR2 is YYREEE (reference sequence). Trimming left V 4 bases short and J 5 bases short, with 9 bases between. This entry is derived from a study of human T cells and chemical hapten exposure. TCRdb independently ran MiXCR on the RACE reads; one entry per CDR3 protein. The profile shows over 130,000 distinct CDR3 sequences, about an eighth of them singletons.

This specimen was whole blood, taken in connection with sensitization to the hapten diphenylcyclopropenone (DPC). The chain is built from TRBV5-4 and TRBJ1-1; the D gene is possibly TRBD1 (5 bases). This receptor was taken from a woman in her 50s with alopecia areata. Some clones in this sample may be carry-over from other donors' samples. The chain's CDR3 is CASSAGYTEAFF. The DNA of the CDR3 is TGTGCCAGCAGCGCAGGGTATACTGAAGCTTTCTTT.